The present T cell receptor (beta chain) was sequenced within a study of neurological immune-mediated disorders (dated by TCRdb to the late 2010s). Notes on the research overall: Peripheral blood TCR-beta repertoires from patients with HTLV-I-associated myelopathy (HAM/TSP), patients with multiple sclerosis, and healthy controls were compared in the study using UMI-based sequencing. The 95 to 120 TCR-beta libraries covered PBMC samples along with longitudinal samples, technical triplicates, and paired sorted CD4+ and CD8+ T-cell subsets. Technical triplicate libraries were sequenced to precisely calculate how much the frequency of each individual clone varied. The cohort comprised 65 to 75 subjects: around 15 HAM/TSP patients, 35 or so multiple sclerosis patients and approximately 20 healthy controls.

The germline ends are 22 bases apart after V is trimmed by 6 bases and J by 0 bases. CDR1 and CDR2 (SGHTS, YDEGEE) derive from the germline V gene. Counted from cysteine to phenylalanine, this CDR3 has 17 amino acids. The entry retains the CDR3 DNA only, 51 bases that are in frame from base 1. The intended sense of this specimen's time point label: technical triplicate 2. For sorted-subset TCR libraries, 1 million sorted CD4+ or CD8+ T cells were used. Peripheral blood was subjected to Ficoll-Hypaque density gradient centrifugation to isolate PBMCs, which were then cryopreserved in liquid nitrogen. Paired sorted CD4+ and CD8+ subsets came from healthy controls, HAM/TSP patients and MS patients. Overall study results and their limits: Expanded clones from different subjects shared no identical CDR3 amino acid sequences, which suggests that TCR-beta repertoires were private in all groups. TCR clonal expansion was greatest in HAM/TSP patients and smallest in MS patients, who ranked below even healthy controls.

cDNA was synthesized by template-switch 5'RACE using a primer with a 10-nucleotide random unique molecular identifier that tagged each TCR transcript. Over 180 million TCR-beta sequences, covering 15-18 subjects, were produced in each sequencing run. The RNeasy kit was used for extraction of total RNA. TCR-beta VDJ regions were amplified with primers for the TCR constant region and the 5'RACE anchor, using the KAPA Real-time Library Amplification kit. A first PCR added sample indexes and Illumina adaptors, and a second PCR then raised library yield. The roughly 650 bp TCR product was size-selected on a 2% E-gel SizeSelection system after Ampure bead purification. Before pooling, library quality was assessed on a Bioanalyzer, concentration was determined with Qubit, and library quantification was performed with the Kapa Library Quantification kit. An Illumina HiSeq 2500 sequenced the libraries paired-end 2 x 150 bp. To increase sequence diversity, about 25-30% phiX was spiked into each library pool. The original methods were these. Quality-filtered reads were processed with the UMI-based MiGEC pipeline, and over 90% of raw TCR sequences were removed by the MiGEC pipeline during error correction. VDJ genes were aligned to IMGT germline references, and each clonotype was defined by a unique CDR3 amino acid sequence together with V-J genes. Clonal expansion, Shannon diversity and CDR3 relatedness were evaluated with VDJtools (CalcPairwiseDistances, ClusterSamples), while phylogenetic trees were built in CLCbio workbench. Expanded clones were defined as having at least 8 unique UMIs, based on coefficient-of-variation modelling across technical triplicates. TCRdb reprocessed the public reads (quality trimming at Q25 with fastp, clone calling with MiXCR) and kept in-frame beta chains. Rows are combined by CDR3 protein, so each entry shows the most common genes and DNA. These V and J calls derive from TCRdb rather than the authors' analysis. Recorded for this sample are fewer than 40,000 distinct CDR3 sequences; 13% of them occurred a single time. The biggest ten clones account for under 6.5% of the sample.

Remarks on this clonotype: The clone's antigen remains unknown. Base qualities were left out, and no much larger clone turns up one base away.

The V gene is TRBV5-8 and the J gene is TRBJ2-7; TRBD2 is possibly the D segment (6 matching bases). Material: CD4+ T cells from blood. The TCR originated in a female donor with HTLV-1-associated myelopathy (HAM/TSP). CDR3 protein: CASTVYVRSRGSYEQYF. The nucleotides are TGTGCCAGCACCGTCTACGTCCGATCGCGGGGCTCCTACGAGCAGTACTTC.